Following are 21 T cell receptor beta chains from one sample sequenced in a study of blood T cell repertoires in COVID-19. Assay used: immunoSEQ multiplex PCR; TCRdb lists only in-frame clones, some missing. The data show about 360,000 clones, with approximately 86% seen just once and around 2.9% held by the top ten. The sequencing sample was made of peripheral blood. These receptors were taken from a human donor in a cohort sampled during active COVID-19.

The chain combines TRBV27 with TRBJ2-3; perhaps TRBD2 as D (6 bases). Germline loops: CDR1 MNHEY, CDR2 SMNVEV (reference sequence). This CDR3 has 15 amino acids. The V gene lost 3 bases and the J gene lost 0 bases, with 10 bases spanning the gap. CDR3 DNA sequence: TGTGCCAGCAGTTTCGGCGGGACTAGCACAGATACGCAGTATTTT. This encodes CASSFGGTSTDTQYF.

The J gene is TRBJ2-7, the V gene TRBV7-9, with a possible D match to TRBD2 (5 bases). In germline, CDR1 is SEHNR, CDR2 FQNEAQ (reference sequence). V dropped 2 bases and J dropped 3 bases, with 17 bases sitting between them. CDR3 length equals 16 residues. DNA of the CDR3: TGTGCCAGCAGCTTAAGTGCGGGCCCCCCAGGCTACGAGCAGTACTTC. It translates to CASSLSAGPPGYEQYF.

V is TRBV6-5 and J is TRBJ1-1, with 9 bases that match TRBD1. V was pared by 6 bases and J by 2 bases, with 7 bases of the junction left unmatched. The germline V gene has CDR1 MNHEY and CDR2 SVGAGI. This CDR3 is 15 amino acids long. CDR3 sequence reads: CASRTDRGRNTEAFF. CDR3 sequence (DNA): TGTGCCAGCAGGACGGACAGGGGAAGAAACACTGAAGCTTTCTTT.

This sequence joins TRBV28 and TRBJ1-5; no firm D call. CDR3 size: 16 residues. Looked up from germline, CDR1 is MDHEN and CDR2 is SYDVKM. Trimming shortened V by 6 bases and J by 2 bases, and 17 bases separated the two germline ends. In nucleotides, the CDR3 is TGTGCCAGCAGGAGCTCGCGCGTAACGGGCAATCAGCCCCAGCATTTT. It yields the protein CASRSSRVTGNQPQHF.

A single count supports this clone. This chain links TRBV9 with TRBJ1-2; TRBD1 is a possible D gene (5 bases). The CDR3 is 15 residues long. Germline CDR1 reads SGDLS; CDR2 reads YYNGEE. With 0 bases removed from V and 8 bases from J, the gap between germline ends came to 17 bases. The CDR3 DNA sequence: TGTGCCAGCAGCGTAGGGGCAGGGCGGAGTCAGGGCTACACCTTC. Protein: CASSVGAGRSQGYTF. The full variable domain, with the rest looked up from reference TRBV9 and TRBJ1-2, is DSGVTQTPKHLITATGQRVTLRCSPRSGDLSVYWYQQSLDQGLQFLIQYYNGEERAKGNILERFSAQQFPDLHSELNLSSLELGDSALYFCASSVGAGRSQGYTFGSGTRLTVV.

Comments on this clone: Distinct nucleotide sequences in the sample also encode this CDR3. This chain connects TRBV27 to TRBJ1-2; D call uncertain. V was pared by 0 bases and J by 4 bases, with 12 bases between. The CDR3 has 15 residues. The germline V gene has CDR1 MNHEY and CDR2 SMNVEV (reference sequence). This CDR3 reads CASSLSNTGLYGYTF. CDR3 DNA sequence: TGTGCCAGCAGTTTATCGAACACCGGACTCTATGGCTACACCTTC.

V gene TRBV3-1 (or the pseudogene TRBV3-2) combines with J gene TRBJ2-4; D possibly corresponds to TRBD2 (7 bases). Germline-derived CDR1 and CDR2 are LGHDT and YNNKEL (reference sequence). This CDR3 comprises 19 residues. Trimming pared 4 bases from V and 1 base from J, leaving 23 bases between. CDR3: CASSRGPFEGGGAKNIQYF. The CDR3 region has the DNA TGTGCCAGCAGCCGTGGCCCCTTTGAGGGGGGAGGGGCCAAAAACATTCAGTACTTC.

The chain carries TRBV19 and TRBJ2-1; D is possibly TRBD1 (6 bases). The CDR3 covers 16 residues. The ends were cut back, 4 bases at V and 0 bases at J, with 13 bases in the middle. Germline V gives CDR1 LNHDA, CDR2 SQIVND (reference sequence). The CDR3 bases are TGTGCCAGTAGTACCGGGGACACCAGCTCCTACAATGAGCAGTTCTTC. It is translated as CASSTGDTSSYNEQFF.

The V call is TRBV28, the J call TRBJ1-3; perhaps TRBD1 as D (5 bases). Germline V gene sequence: CDR1 MDHEN, CDR2 SYDVKM. Trimming left V 7 bases short and J 0 bases short, with 10 bases between. The CDR3 is 14 amino acids. The CDR3 spells CASTNGHSGNTIYF. The CDR3 DNA is TGTGCCAGCACTAACGGACACTCTGGAAACACCATATATTTT.

The chain joins TRBV5-3 to TRBJ2-7, with 7 positions matching TRBD1. TRBV5-3 is known as an ORF, though its function is uncertain. V gave up 4 bases and J gave up 6 bases; unmatched junction bases: 7. This CDR3 has 13 amino acids. The CDR3 sequence is CARSRSAGGEQYF. The CDR3 DNA follows: TGTGCCAGAAGCCGTTCCGCAGGGGGCGAGCAGTACTTC.

The chain has TRBV18 and TRBJ2-5; maybe TRBD1 (5 bases). In germline, CDR1 is KGHSH, CDR2 LQKENI. Trimming pared 0 bases from V and 5 bases from J, leaving 7 bases between. This CDR3 is built from 13 residues. The DNA of the CDR3 is TGTGCCAGCTCACCACCCGACAGCGAGACCCAGTACTTC. Translation: CASSPPDSETQYF. Drawing the rest from reference TRBV18 and TRBJ2-5, the complete variable domain is NAGVMQNPRHLVRRRGQEARLRCSPMKGHSHVYWYRQLPEEGLKFMVYLQKENIIDESGMPKERFSAEFPKEGPSILRIQQVVRGDSAAYFCASSPPDSETQYFGPGTRLLVL.

The chain couples TRBV2 to TRBJ1-2, with D possibly TRBD1 on 5 matching bases. There are 13 residues in the CDR3. V was clipped by 3 bases and J by 7 bases, with 12 bases between them. In germline, CDR1 is SNHLY, CDR2 FYNNEI. The CDR3 coding sequence is TGTGCCAGCAGTGAGGGGACTGCCCCTGGCTACACCTTC. As protein: CASSEGTAPGYTF.

The CDR3 reads CASSPPGGNNSPLHF. The CDR3 DNA reads as TGTGCCAGCAGCCCCCCGGGGGGAAATAATTCACCCCTCCACTTT. The chain combines TRBV7-8 with TRBJ1-6; possibly TRBD1 for D (5 bases). V was pared by 5 bases and J by 5 bases, with 13 bases between. This CDR3 contains 15 residues. Germline V gene data show CDR1 as SGHVS and CDR2 as FQNEAQ.

V and J are TRBV28 and TRBJ1-6, with TRBD1 matching over 9 bases. This CDR3 spans 18 amino acids. Trimming at V came to 10 bases and at J to 5 bases, leaving 18 bases not matched to a gene. Germline CDR1 and CDR2: MDHEN and SYDVKM. The CDR3 DNA is TGTGCCACCTCCGGACAGGGGTTATTCACCTTGGATAATTCACCCCTCCACTTT. It translates to CATSGQGLFTLDNSPLHF.

V gene TRBV4-2 combines with J gene TRBJ1-4, with D possibly matching TRBD1 (6 bases). The V gene's germline CDR1 is LGHNA and CDR2 YNFKEQ. V gave up 0 bases and J gave up 5 bases, with 13 bases separating them. The CDR3 runs to 16 residues. As DNA, the CDR3 is TGTGCCAGCAGCCAAGATTATCGGGGGGCAAATGAAAAACTGTTTTTT. It codes for CASSQDYRGANEKLFF.

The CDR3 here is CASSKSERGTEAFF. CDR3 DNA sequence: TGTGCCAGCAGCAAATCGGAACGAGGCACTGAAGCTTTCTTT. The chain recombines TRBV21-1 with TRBJ1-1. TRBV21-1 corresponds to a pseudogene. The CDR3 consists of 14 residues.

CDR3 loop: CASSLRFMRARTAHNEQFF. The CDR3 DNA follows: TGTGCCAGCAGCTTACGGTTTATGCGGGCCCGCACGGCGCACAATGAGCAGTTCTTC. The chain uses TRBV11-2 and TRBJ2-1; weak D call: TRBD2 (5 bases). Germline V gives CDR1 SGHAT, CDR2 FQNNGV. The CDR3 length is 19 residues. Trimming pared 2 bases from V and 5 bases from J, leaving 25 bases between.

The genes are TRBV27 and TRBJ2-7; TRBD1 is a possible D gene (5 bases). CDR1 and CDR2 (germline): MNHEY, SMNVEV (reference sequence). The CDR3 loop spans 13 amino acids. V was cut by 9 bases and J by 0 bases, with 12 bases left in between. CDR3 loop: CASGHRSSYEQYF. The CDR3 region has the DNA TGTGCCAGTGGACACAGAAGCTCCTACGAGCAGTACTTC.

This clone showed up just a few times. V and J are TRBV2 and TRBJ2-2; D is unresolved. V was pared by 7 bases and J by 4 bases, with 13 bases between. Germline lookup yields CDR1 SNHLY and CDR2 FYNNEI. The length of the CDR3 is 14 residues. For the CDR3, the DNA is TGTGCCAGCACCCTCTCCCAGCGCACCGGGGAGCTGTTTTTT. As protein: CASTLSQRTGELFF.

J is TRBJ1-1 and V is TRBV9, with a possible D match to TRBD1 (5 bases). Trimming cost V 1 base and J 5 bases, with 15 bases left between them. CDR3 length: 15 residues. CDR1 is SGDLS and CDR2 is YYNGEE in the germline V gene. CDR3 DNA sequence: TGTGCCAGCAGCGTATATGTGGGGCAGTATACTGAAGCTTTCTTT. This encodes CASSVYVGQYTEAFF.

The J gene is TRBJ1-2, the V gene TRBV5-6; 10 bases map to TRBD1. The CDR3 consists of 16 residues. The V segment lost 4 bases and the J segment 3 bases; nucleotides outside the gene matches: 9. Looked up from germline, CDR1 is SGHDT and CDR2 is YYEEEE. The DNA for the CDR3 is TGTGCCAGCAGCCAAAACGTGGACAGGGGGGACTATGGCTACACCTTC. As protein: CASSQNVDRGDYGYTF.